Presented here are 15 T cell receptor beta chains from one specimen sequenced in a study of Ad26.COV2.S vaccination and SARS-CoV-2 variants. The table came from immunoSEQ multiplex PCR; TCRdb's copy has only in-frame clones and leaves some out. This table has some 300,000 clones, 85% appearing once. Treatment meaning: around 19 received Ad26.COV2.S at low or high dose, single or two shots; 5 received placebo; per-sample allocation not given. Sample collection was performed on day 63 after the first vaccine or placebo injection. Specimen: peripheral blood, collected in a trial of Ad26.COV2.S vaccine versus placebo. These receptor sequences come from a person aged 18-60 years who received the Ad26.COV2.S COVID-19 vaccine or a placebo.

CDR3 sequence: CASADRVQGVYNEQFF. The CDR3 bases are TGTGCCAGTGCGGACAGGGTTCAAGGTGTCTACAATGAGCAGTTCTTC. The chain is built from TRBV19 and TRBJ2-1; TRBD1 matches 8 bases. The J segment lost 3 bases and the V segment lost 8 bases, leaving 12 bases of the junction unmatched. This CDR3 spans 16 amino acids. Germline-derived CDR1 and CDR2 are LNHDA and SQIVND (reference sequence). The variable domain in full, completed from reference TRBV19 and TRBJ2-1, reads DGGITQSPKYLFRKEGQNVTLSCEQNLNHDAMYWYRQDPGQGLRLIYYSQIVNDFQKGDIAEGYSVSREKKESFPLTVTSAQKNPTAFYLCASADRVQGVYNEQFFGPGTRLTVL.

The chain joins TRBV19 to TRBJ1-1, with D tentatively TRBD1 (5 bases). CDR1 is LNHDA and CDR2 is SQIVND in the germline V gene (reference sequence). The CDR3 extends over 15 amino acids. V was trimmed by 9 bases and J by 5 bases, leaving 22 bases between them. The CDR3 sequence: CASKSSWEGKTEAFF. CDR3 nucleotide sequence: TGTGCCAGCAAAAGCAGTTGGGAGGGGAAGACTGAAGCTTTCTTT.

The J gene is TRBJ2-3, the V gene TRBV19; D remains unclear. Germline CDR1 reads LNHDA; CDR2 reads SQIVND (reference sequence). With 4 bases removed from V and 6 bases from J, the gap between germline ends came to 11 bases. The CDR3 covers 13 residues. CDR3 sequence reads: CASSTLESDTQYF. The CDR3 DNA reads as TGTGCCAGTAGTACGCTAGAATCCGATACGCAGTATTTT.

This clone has just a few counts. The rearrangement links TRBV20-1 to TRBJ2-7; no firm D call. The CDR3 sequence is 11 residues long. Trimming cost V 3 bases and J 5 bases, with 8 bases left between them. CDR1 is DFQATT and CDR2 is SNEGSKA in the germline V gene (reference sequence). The CDR3 spells CSARARHEQYF. The CDR3, as DNA: TGCAGTGCTAGGGCTCGACACGAGCAGTACTTC.

Details on this clone: The junction differs from germline at one of its ends, possibly a read error. The gene calls are TRBV2 and TRBJ2-1, with unresolved D. The CDR3 totals 11 residues. Germline CDR1 SNHLY, CDR2 FYNNEI. The CDR3 here is CASREAREQFF. In DNA form, the CDR3 reads TGTGCCAGCAGAGAAGCGCGTGAGCAGTTCTTC. The full variable domain, rest sourced from reference TRBV2 and TRBJ2-1, is EPEVTQTPSHQVTQMGQEVILRCVPISNHLYFYWYRQILGQKVEFLVSFYNNEISEKSEIFDDQFSVERPDGSNFTLKIRSTKLEDSAMYFCASREAREQFFGPGTRLTVL.

V usage is TRBV15 and J usage is TRBJ1-1; unclear D gene. The germline CDR1 and CDR2 sequences are LNHNV and YYDKDF (reference sequence). V lost 0 bases, J lost 5 bases, and 13 bases lay in between. The CDR3 covers 15 residues. Here the CDR3 reads CATSRDRVSPTEAFF. For the CDR3, the DNA is TGTGCCACCAGCAGAGATCGGGTGTCTCCTACTGAAGCTTTCTTT.

V is TRBV7-8 and J is TRBJ1-3, with a possible D match to TRBD1 (6 bases). The CDR3 consists of 16 residues. The germline V gene has CDR1 SGHVS and CDR2 FQNEAQ. Trimming left V 4 bases short and J 0 bases short, with 13 bases between. CDR3 DNA sequence: TGTGCCAGCAGCTCTGAGGACAGACCCTCTGGAAACACCATATATTTT. Translated: CASSSEDRPSGNTIYF. The entire variable domain, with the rest obtained from reference TRBV7-8 and TRBJ1-3, is as follows: GAGVSQSPRYKVAKRGQDVALRCDPISGHVSLFWYQQALGQGPEFLTYFQNEAQLDKSGLPSDRFFAERPEGSVSTLKIQRTQQEDSAVYLCASSSEDRPSGNTIYFGEGSWLTVV.

The chain is built from TRBV28 and TRBJ2-5; 9 bases are a match to TRBD2. V shed 5 bases and J 0 bases; nucleotides not matched to a gene: 1. The CDR3 sequence is 14 residues long. CDR1 is MDHEN and CDR2 is SYDVKM in the germline V gene. The CDR3 DNA follows: TGTGCCAGCAGTCCTAGCGGGGACCAAGAGACCCAGTACTTC. This encodes CASSPSGDQETQYF.

The chain links TRBV5-1 to TRBJ1-2; D ambiguous. V was shortened by 6 bases and J by 0 bases, with 21 bases between the two germline ends. CDR1 is SGHRS, CDR2 YFSETQ, per germline. The CDR3 is 17 amino acids. In DNA form, the CDR3 reads TGCGCCAGCACGAGAGAGGGAAAGGTCAATTCTAACTATGGCTACACCTTC. Translation: CASTREGKVNSNYGYTF.

This clone was recorded once. The V gene is TRBV24-1, the J gene TRBJ2-2; 8 bases map to TRBD1. The length of the CDR3 is 17 residues. Germline V gene lookup returns CDR1 KGHDR and CDR2 SFDVKD. V shed 3 bases, J shed 5 bases, and the junction held 10 bases outside the gene matches. Here the CDR3 reads CATSDPGGRITTGELFF. CDR3 sequence (DNA): TGTGCCACCAGTGATCCAGGGGGCCGCATTACTACCGGGGAGCTGTTTTTT.

The genes are TRBV5-6 and TRBJ1-4; weak D call: TRBD1 (6 bases). From germline, CDR1 is SGHDT and CDR2 YYEEEE. The V end lost 3 bases, the J end lost 5 bases, and 14 bases lay between the germline ends. The length of the CDR3 is 15 residues. DNA for the CDR3: TGTGCCAGCAGCTACGCAGGGGCCGGGAATGAAAAACTGTTTTTT. Its protein product is CASSYAGAGNEKLFF. Combining the CDR3 with reference TRBV5-6 and TRBJ1-4 gives the whole variable domain DAGVTQSPTHLIKTRGQQVTLRCSPKSGHDTVSWYQQALGQGPQFIFQYYEEEERQRGNFPDRFSGHQFPNYSSELNVNALLLGDSALYLCASSYAGAGNEKLFFGSGTQLSVL.

This CDR3 reads CASSRPVGNEKLFF. Here the CDR3 DNA reads TGTGCCAGCAGCCGCCCAGTAGGTAATGAAAAACTGTTTTTT. The chain couples TRBV28 to TRBJ1-4, with D unresolved. Looked up from germline, CDR1 is MDHEN and CDR2 is SYDVKM. The CDR3 sequence is 14 residues long. Trimming shortened V by 6 bases and J by 4 bases, and 12 bases separated the two germline ends.

The chain links TRBV29-1 to TRBJ1-1; D possibly corresponds to TRBD1 (5 bases). The CDR3 is 13 residues long. The germline gives CDR1 SQVTM, CDR2 ANQGSEA. The V gene lost 5 bases and the J gene lost 4 bases, with 14 bases spanning the gap. The CDR3 reads CSVTVGLGTEAFF. CDR3 coding DNA: TGCAGCGTTACGGTGGGGCTGGGCACTGAAGCTTTCTTT. Full variable domain (outside the CDR3, taken from reference TRBV29-1 and TRBJ1-1): SAVISQKPSRDICQRGTSLTIQCQVDSQVTMMFWYRQQPGQSLTLIATANQGSEATYESGFVIDKFPISRPNLTFSTLTVSNMSPEDSSIYLCSVTVGLGTEAFFGQGTRLTVV.

The rearrangement uses TRBV9 and TRBJ2-2, with no clear D. The CDR3 sequence is 16 residues long. Trimming removed 0 bases from V and 0 bases from J, with 9 bases in between. The germline gives CDR1 SGDLS, CDR2 YYNGEE. The chain's CDR3 is CASSVVAQTNTGELFF. The DNA of the CDR3 is TGTGCCAGCAGCGTAGTGGCACAGACGAACACCGGGGAGCTGTTTTTT.

The chain recombines TRBV15 with TRBJ1-6; D uncertain. V was trimmed by 2 bases and J by 0 bases, leaving 11 bases between them. The CDR3 covers 17 residues. Germline V gene sequence: CDR1 LNHNV, CDR2 YYDKDF (reference sequence). This CDR3 is CATSRPTLDSYNSPLHF. The CDR3 DNA reads TGTGCCACCAGCAGACCGACTCTAGACTCCTATAATTCACCCCTCCACTTT. Filled out from reference TRBV15 and TRBJ1-6, the complete variable domain reads DAMVIQNPRYQVTQFGKPVTLSCSQTLNHNVMYWYQQKSSQAPKLLFHYYDKDFNNEADTPDNFQSRRPNTSFCFLDIRSPGLGDTAMYLCATSRPTLDSYNSPLHFGNGTRLTVT.